This is a list of T cell receptor beta chains from one sample in a study of cytomegalovirus exposure and HLA in healthy donors. Measured with immunoSEQ multiplex PCR; TCRdb has only the in-frame clones, and not every one. The data contain 120,000 or so clones, over 9.5% of them singletons. Sequenced input: PBMCs. Receptor source: a woman aged 18-29 years in good health and CMV-seropositive. CDR3s include the opening cysteine and the closing phenylalanine or tryptophan. D genes are given only for firm matches. The listing skips clone size in some rows; elsewhere it reads once, few, many or a size class.

V gene: TRBV9
J gene: TRBJ1-4
D gene: -
clone size: few
CDR3 length: 15
CDR3 protein: CASSVDGRGFEKLFF
CDR3 DNA: TGTGCCAGCAGCGTAGACGGGAGAGGGTTTGAAAAACTGTTTTTT

V gene: TRBV27
J gene: TRBJ2-1
D gene: -
clone size: -
CDR3 length: 14
CDR3 protein: CASRPGVGHNEQFF
CDR3 DNA: TGTGCCTCCCGCCCGGGAGTAGGGCACAATGAGCAGTTCTTC

V gene: TRBV5-1
J gene: TRBJ2-2
D gene: -
clone size: -
CDR3 length: 16
CDR3 protein: CASSGGGTQNTGELFF
CDR3 DNA: TGCGCCAGCAGCGGAGGGGGCACTCAGAACACCGGGGAGCTGTTTTTT

V gene: TRBV5-5
J gene: TRBJ1-5
D gene: TRBD1
clone size: -
CDR3 length: 14
CDR3 protein: CASSHGQGEKPQHF
CDR3 DNA: TGTGCCAGCAGCCACGGACAGGGGGAGAAGCCCCAGCATTTT

V gene: TRBV7-9
J gene: TRBJ2-7
D gene: -
clone size: few
CDR3 length: 12
CDR3 protein: CASGETTYEQYF
CDR3 DNA: TGTGCCAGCGGAGAAACAACCTACGAGCAGTACTTC

V gene: TRBV28
J gene: TRBJ2-7
D gene: TRBD1
clone size: -
CDR3 length: 14
CDR3 protein: CASSRDRGFYEQYF
CDR3 DNA: TGTGCCAGCAGTAGGGACAGGGGTTTTTACGAGCAGTACTTC

V gene: TRBV4-1
J gene: TRBJ1-1
D gene: -
clone size: few
CDR3 length: 15
CDR3 protein: CASSQESVSNTEAFF
CDR3 DNA: TGCGCCAGCAGCCAAGAGTCGGTATCGAACACTGAAGCTTTCTTT

V gene: TRBV7-9
J gene: TRBJ2-5
D gene: TRBD1
clone size: few
CDR3 length: 15
CDR3 protein: CASSLQGQIQETQYF
CDR3 DNA: TGTGCCAGCAGCTTACAGGGACAGATCCAAGAGACCCAGTACTTC

V gene: TRBV5-6
J gene: TRBJ2-1
D gene: TRBD2
clone size: few
CDR3 length: 15
CDR3 protein: CASSQIAGGKNEQFF
CDR3 DNA: TGTGCCAGCAGCCAAATAGCGGGAGGGAAAAATGAGCAGTTCTTC

V gene: TRBV10-3
J gene: TRBJ1-2
D gene: -
clone size: -
CDR3 length: 12
CDR3 protein: CAIWGGRDGYTF
CDR3 DNA: TGTGCCATCTGGGGAGGTAGGGACGGCTACACCTTC

V gene: TRBV29-1
J gene: TRBJ1-2
D gene: -
clone size: -
CDR3 length: 11
CDR3 protein: CSVAEVYGYTF
CDR3 DNA: TGCAGCGTTGCGGAGGTCTATGGCTACACCTTC

V gene: TRBV10-3
J gene: TRBJ1-2
D gene: -
clone size: -
CDR3 length: 11
CDR3 protein: CAIFSGSGYTF
CDR3 DNA: TGTGCCATCTTTTCAGGGTCGGGCTACACCTTC

V gene: TRBV6-1
J gene: TRBJ1-3
D gene: TRBD1
clone size: -
CDR3 length: 14
CDR3 protein: CASRDRSDGNTIYF
CDR3 DNA: TGTGCCAGCAGGGACAGGAGCGATGGAAACACCATATATTTT

V gene: TRBV29-1
J gene: TRBJ2-1
D gene: -
clone size: -
CDR3 length: 15
CDR3 protein: CSVEMWGLKNNEQFF
CDR3 DNA: TGCAGCGTTGAGATGTGGGGGCTAAAAAACAATGAGCAGTTCTTC

V gene: TRBV5-6
J gene: TRBJ1-2
D gene: TRBD1
clone size: -
CDR3 length: 12
CDR3 protein: CASSTGGLGYTF
CDR3 DNA: TGTGCCAGCAGCACAGGGGGGCTTGGCTACACCTTC

V gene: TRBV9
J gene: TRBJ2-7
D gene: TRBD2
clone size: -
CDR3 length: 15
CDR3 protein: CASSISGTSSAEQYF
CDR3 DNA: TGTGCCAGCAGCATAAGCGGGACTAGTTCGGCGGAGCAGTACTTC

V gene: TRBV7-8
J gene: TRBJ2-3
D gene: TRBD2
clone size: few
CDR3 length: 16
CDR3 protein: CASSWGLGLRTDTQYF
CDR3 DNA: TGTGCCAGCAGCTGGGGACTAGGACTCCGCACAGATACGCAGTATTTT

V gene: TRBV7-8
J gene: TRBJ2-7
D gene: TRBD2
clone size: few
CDR3 length: 15
CDR3 protein: CASSRSGGTSYEQYF
CDR3 DNA: TGTGCCAGCAGCCGGTCGGGGGGGACCTCCTACGAGCAGTACTTC

V gene: TRBV19
J gene: TRBJ2-1
D gene: TRBD2
clone size: -
CDR3 length: 18
CDR3 protein: CASSPGVPSGPNPNEQFF
CDR3 DNA: TGTGCCAGTAGTCCCGGGGTTCCTAGCGGGCCCAATCCCAATGAGCAGTTCTTC

V gene: TRBV10-1
J gene: TRBJ2-2
D gene: -
clone size: many
CDR3 length: 13
CDR3 protein: CASSPVNTGELFF
CDR3 DNA: TGCGCCAGCAGCCCCGTGAACACCGGGGAGCTGTTTTTT

V gene: TRBV6-1
J gene: TRBJ2-3
D gene: -
clone size: many
CDR3 length: 17
CDR3 protein: CASSEEGGGGPTDTQYF
CDR3 DNA: TGTGCCAGCAGTGAAGAAGGGGGCGGGGGGCCCACAGATACGCAGTATTTT

V gene: TRBV10-1
J gene: TRBJ2-2
D gene: -
clone size: few
CDR3 length: 14
CDR3 protein: CASSPQGLSGELFF
CDR3 DNA: TGCGCCAGCAGTCCACAGGGCTTATCCGGGGAGCTGTTTTTT

V gene: TRBV25-1
J gene: TRBJ2-7
D gene: -
clone size: -
CDR3 length: 13
CDR3 protein: CASSDTRSSEQYF
CDR3 DNA: TGTGCCAGCAGCGATACTAGATCTAGCGAGCAGTACTTC

V gene: TRBV29-1
J gene: TRBJ1-1
D gene: -
clone size: few
CDR3 length: 12
CDR3 protein: CSVESLTSEAFF
CDR3 DNA: TGCAGCGTTGAATCCCTAACGAGTGAAGCTTTCTTT

V gene: TRBV27
J gene: TRBJ2-1
D gene: TRBD2
clone size: -
CDR3 length: 11
CDR3 protein: CASSHGGSRFF
CDR3 DNA: TGTGCCAGCAGCCACGGCGGGAGTCGGTTCTTC

V gene: TRBV4-2
J gene: TRBJ2-2
D gene: TRBD2
clone size: -
CDR3 length: 18
CDR3 protein: CASSLPGLAGIDTGELFF
CDR3 DNA: TGTGCCAGCAGCCTACCGGGACTAGCGGGAATTGACACCGGGGAGCTGTTTTTT